These 19 T cell receptor beta chains were all obtained from the same sample, sequenced in a study of OX40 agonist ivuxolimab in advanced cancers. Using immunoSEQ multiplex PCR, the repertoire was profiled, and TCRdb retains in-frame clones only, with some absent. The sample lists more than 9,000 clones, 60% to 85% occurring once. The sequencing used CD4+ or CD8+ T cells sorted from blood, collected in a trial of the OX40 agonist ivuxolimab. These receptors came from an adult with an advanced solid tumor such as melanoma, head and neck, liver or kidney cancer.

The V gene is TRBV11-2, the J gene TRBJ1-5; TRBD1 agrees at 10 bases. The germline V gene encodes CDR1 SGHAT and CDR2 FQNNGV. This CDR3 contains 18 residues. The junction had 9 bases not matched to a gene; V was cut back by 0 bases and J by 4 bases. This chain's CDR3 is CASSLDGPGTGVNQPQHF. DNA of the CDR3: TGTGCCAGCAGCTTAGATGGTCCAGGGACAGGGGTAAATCAGCCCCAGCATTTT.

This chain connects TRBV7-8 to TRBJ2-7; D is perhaps TRBD1 (6 bases). This CDR3 has 15 amino acids. Germline loops: CDR1 SGHVS, CDR2 FQNEAQ. Deletions cut 1 base from V and 2 bases from J, with 12 bases between. Here the CDR3 reads CASSLGQGTTYEQYF. The CDR3, as DNA: TGTGCCAGCAGCTTAGGTCAAGGGACAACCTACGAGCAGTACTTC.

This rearrangement joins TRBV7-9 to TRBJ1-1; perhaps TRBD1 as D (5 bases). CDR3 length: 12 amino acids. V was cut by 1 base and J by 5 bases, with 5 bases left in between. Germline CDR1 is SEHNR and CDR2 is FQNEAQ (reference sequence). For the CDR3, the DNA is TGTGCCAGCAGCTTAGGGACAACTGAAGCTTTCTTT. This gives the protein CASSLGTTEAFF.

V gene TRBV11-3 combines with J gene TRBJ2-2, with D perhaps matching TRBD1 or TRBD2 (5 bases each). The V gene lost 2 bases and the J gene lost 3 bases, with 7 bases spanning the gap. There are 14 residues in the CDR3. The germline V gene encodes CDR1 SGHNT and CDR2 YENEEA. CDR3 in DNA: TGTGCCAGCAGCTTAAGGGGACACACCGGGGAGCTGTTTTTT. This sequence encodes CASSLRGHTGELFF.

The chain joins TRBV4-2 to TRBJ2-7, with 10 bases aligning to TRBD1. This CDR3 is 16 amino acids long. V was pared by 0 bases and J by 4 bases, with 6 bases of the junction left unmatched. In germline, CDR1 is LGHNA, CDR2 YNFKEQ. As DNA, the CDR3 is TGTGCCAGCAGCCAAGAAGGGACAGGGGCTACTTACGAGCAGTACTTC. Protein product: CASSQEGTGATYEQYF.

The chain has TRBV12-5 and TRBJ1-5; D remains ambiguous. The ends were cut back, 1 base at V and 0 bases at J, with 16 bases in the middle. The CDR3 runs to 18 residues. Per germline, CDR1 LGHNT and CDR2 FRNRAP. The CDR3 nucleotides read TGTGCTAGTGGTTTGGGGGCGGGTAGGAAGGATAGCAATCAGCCCCAGCATTTT. Its translation: CASGLGAGRKDSNQPQHF.

This clone was detected once. V is TRBV5-1 and J is TRBJ1-1; D gene unclear. CDR1 is SGHRS, CDR2 YFSETQ, per germline. V was cut by 1 base and J by 2 bases, with 12 bases left in between. CDR3 size: 15 residues. The CDR3 sequence: CASSLKRHLNTEAFF. In DNA form, the CDR3 reads TGCGCCAGCAGCTTGAAGAGGCACTTAAACACTGAAGCTTTCTTT.

The V gene is TRBV7-2, the J gene TRBJ2-6; no clear D. CDR3 length equals 18 residues. Germline CDR1 is SGHTA and CDR2 is FQGNSA. V was pared by 5 bases and J by 5 bases, with 22 bases between. CDR3 DNA: TGTGCCAGCAGCCCTTGCTTGAGACGACAAAGTCGGGCCAACGTCCTGACTTTC. Its protein is CASSPCLRRQSRANVLTF.

By frequency in the sample, this clone is medium-sized (0.01 to 0.1%). Other nucleotide sequences in the sample specify the same CDR3. V and J are TRBV6-4 and TRBJ1-3; TRBD1 is a possible D gene (6 bases). Germline values: CDR1 MRHNA, CDR2 SNTAGT. The CDR3 spans 16 residues. Trimming removed 4 bases from V and 6 bases from J, with 19 bases in between. The CDR3 loop is CASSAPGVGALNTIYF. CDR3 sequence (DNA): TGTGCCAGCAGTGCCCCGGGGGTGGGGGCCTTAAACACCATATATTTT.

This chain links TRBV5-8 with TRBJ2-1; the D gene is possibly TRBD1 (6 bases). The CDR3 loop spans 13 amino acids. The germline V gene has CDR1 SGHTS and CDR2 YDEGEE. Trimming stripped 5 bases from V and 2 bases from J, with 8 bases between. CDR3 amino acids: CASRTGTYNEQFF. Here the CDR3 DNA reads TGTGCCAGCAGGACAGGCACCTACAATGAGCAGTTCTTC.

The gene calls are TRBV6-5 and TRBJ2-6, with 7 positions matching TRBD1. Germline CDR1 reads MNHEY; CDR2 reads SVGAGI. With 6 bases clipped from V and 1 base from J, the junction kept 3 bases outside the gene matches. This CDR3 is 15 amino acids long. The CDR3: CASRRQGSGANVLTF. DNA for the CDR3: TGTGCCAGCAGGCGACAGGGATCTGGGGCCAACGTCCTGACTTTC.

The V gene is TRBV29-1, the J gene TRBJ2-1, with D possibly being TRBD2 (5 bases). This CDR3 spans 10 amino acids. Germline CDR1 SQVTM, CDR2 ANQGSEA. The V and J ends lost 1 base and 10 bases respectively, with 5 bases between them. The CDR3 bases are TGCAGCGTTGAAGGGAGGGAGCAGTTCTTC. Amino acids: CSVEGREQFF.

The CDR3 here is CASSLNLGVYNEQFF. DNA of the CDR3: TGTGCCAGCAGCTTAAATTTAGGGGTGTACAATGAGCAGTTCTTC. The chain employs TRBV7-3 and TRBJ2-1; D perhaps matches TRBD1 (5 bases). The V end was cut by 1 base, the J end by 4 bases, with 11 bases between. The CDR3 sequence is 15 residues long. From germline, CDR1 is SGHTA and CDR2 FQGTGA. The entire variable domain, with the rest obtained from reference TRBV7-3 and TRBJ2-1, is as follows: GAGVSQTPSNKVTEKGKYVELRCDPISGHTALYWYRQSLGQGPEFLIYFQGTGAADDSGLPNDRFFAVRPEGSVSTLKIQRTERGDSAVYLCASSLNLGVYNEQFFGPGTRLTVL.

This clone was picked up one time. The chain couples TRBV7-9 to TRBJ1-2; 9 nucleotides agree with TRBD1. V dropped 5 bases and J dropped 2; count of bases not matched to a gene: 3. In germline, CDR1 is SEHNR, CDR2 FQNEAQ (reference sequence). The CDR3 runs 14 residues. The CDR3 DNA follows: TGTGCCAGCAGCATCGGACAGGGGAACTATGGCTACACCTTC. Translation: CASSIGQGNYGYTF.

In this sample, this clone turned up once. The chain uses TRBV11-2 and TRBJ2-7, with D perhaps TRBD2 (6 bases). The V and J ends lost 4 bases and 2 bases respectively, with 15 bases between them. Germline CDR1 SGHAT, CDR2 FQNNGV. This CDR3 is 15 amino acids long. In DNA form, the CDR3 reads TGTGCCAGCAGCTCCTCCTGGGGGGAAACCTACGAGCAGTACTTC. Residues: CASSSSWGETYEQYF. The full variable domain, in which reference TRBV11-2 and TRBJ2-7 provide the parts outside the CDR3, is EAGVAQSPRYKIIEKRQSVAFWCNPISGHATLYWYQQILGQGPKLLIQFQNNGVVDDSQLPKDRFSAERLKGVDSTLKIQPAKLEDSAVYLCASSSSWGETYEQYFGPGTRLTVT.

This rearrangement joins TRBV6-5 to TRBJ2-2; 12 bases map to TRBD2. The V gene's germline CDR1 is MNHEY and CDR2 SVGAGI. This CDR3 has 16 residues. Unmatched junction bases numbered 0, after V lost 0 bases and J lost 4 bases. CDR3 nucleotides: TGTGCCAGCAGTTACTCGACTAGCGGGAGCACCGGGGAGCTGTTTTTT. This encodes CASSYSTSGSTGELFF.

This clone is termed large. This chain uses TRBV27 with TRBJ2-6; D remains unclear. Germline CDR1 MNHEY, CDR2 SMNVEV (reference sequence). The CDR3 spans 12 residues. Trimming took off 11 bases at V and 1 base at J, with 6 bases between the two ends. The CDR3 sequence: CASKSGANVLTF. CDR3 in DNA: TGTGCCTCAAAATCTGGGGCCAACGTCCTGACTTTC. Drawing the rest from reference TRBV27 and TRBJ2-6, the complete variable domain is EAQVTQNPRYLITVTGKKLTVTCSQNMNHEYMSWYRQDPGLGLRQIYYSMNVEVTDKGDVPEGYKVSRKEKRNFPLILESPSPNQTSLYFCASKSGANVLTFGAGSRLTVL.

This rearrangement joins TRBV6-5 to TRBJ2-7; unclear D gene. Deletions cut 6 bases from V and 3 bases from J, with 12 bases between. CDR1 MNHEY and CDR2 SVGAGI come from the germline V gene. There are 13 residues in the CDR3. The CDR3 DNA is TGTGCCAGCAGACGAGACGGTAACTACGAGCAGTACTTC. The encoded protein is CASRRDGNYEQYF.

The J gene is TRBJ2-1, the V gene TRBV27; the match to TRBD2 covers 9 bases. The CDR3 runs to 15 residues. V was pared by 6 bases and J by 1 base, with 4 bases of the junction left unmatched. Germline V gene sequence: CDR1 MNHEY, CDR2 SMNVEV (reference sequence). The chain's CDR3 is CASSSAGGSYNEQFF. In DNA, the CDR3 is TGTGCCAGCAGCAGTGCGGGGGGGTCCTACAATGAGCAGTTCTTC.